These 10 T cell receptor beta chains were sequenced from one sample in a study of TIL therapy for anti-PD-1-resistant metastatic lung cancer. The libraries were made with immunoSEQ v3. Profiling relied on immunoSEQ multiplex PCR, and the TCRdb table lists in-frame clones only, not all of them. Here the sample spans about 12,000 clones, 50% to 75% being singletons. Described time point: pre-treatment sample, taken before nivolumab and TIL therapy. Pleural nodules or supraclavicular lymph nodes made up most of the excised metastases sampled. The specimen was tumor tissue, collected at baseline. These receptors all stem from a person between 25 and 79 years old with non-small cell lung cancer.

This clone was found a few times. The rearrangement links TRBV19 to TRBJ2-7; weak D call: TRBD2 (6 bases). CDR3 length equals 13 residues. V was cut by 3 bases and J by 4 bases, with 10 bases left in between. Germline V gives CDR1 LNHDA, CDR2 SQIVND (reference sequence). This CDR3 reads CASSIKEGYEQYF. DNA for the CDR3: TGTGCCAGTAGTATCAAGGAGGGGTACGAGCAGTACTTC.

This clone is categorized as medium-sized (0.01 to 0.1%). The chain's CDR3 is CASSFPQTGGKNTEAFF. CDR3 coding DNA: TGTGCCAGCAGCTTTCCCCAGACAGGGGGAAAGAACACTGAAGCTTTCTTT. The chain has TRBV12-1 and TRBJ1-1; TRBD1, the D gene given by the table, was not confirmed from the DNA. TRBV12-1 is a known pseudogene. The CDR3 sequence is 17 residues long.

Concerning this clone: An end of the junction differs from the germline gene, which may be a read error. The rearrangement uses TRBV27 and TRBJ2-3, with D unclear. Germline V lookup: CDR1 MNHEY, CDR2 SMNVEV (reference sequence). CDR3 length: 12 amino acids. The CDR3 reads CEVGYGTDTQYF. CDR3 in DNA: TGCGAAGTCGGCTATGGCACAGATACGCAGTATTTT.

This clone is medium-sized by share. This CDR3 is CATHQGEASPLHF. The DNA for the CDR3 is TGTGCCACCCACCAGGGGGAGGCTTCACCCCTCCACTTT. This rearrangement joins TRBV10-3 to TRBJ1-6, with 7 bases that match TRBD1. This CDR3 has 13 amino acids. Looked up from germline, CDR1 is ENHRY and CDR2 is SYGVKD. V was clipped by 10 bases and J by 9 bases; unmatched bases: 9.

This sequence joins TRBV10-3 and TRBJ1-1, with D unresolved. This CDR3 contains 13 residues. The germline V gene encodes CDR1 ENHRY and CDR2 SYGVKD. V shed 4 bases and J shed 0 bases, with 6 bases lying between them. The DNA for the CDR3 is TGTGCCATCAGTGCAGCATTGAACACTGAAGCTTTCTTT. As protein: CAISAALNTEAFF.

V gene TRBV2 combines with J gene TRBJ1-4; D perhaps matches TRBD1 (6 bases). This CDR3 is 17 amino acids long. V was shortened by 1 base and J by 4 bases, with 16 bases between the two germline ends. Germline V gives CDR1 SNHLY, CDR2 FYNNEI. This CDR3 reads CASSEEWRGTFNEKLFF. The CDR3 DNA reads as TGTGCCAGCAGTGAAGAATGGAGGGGGACTTTTAATGAAAAACTGTTTTTT.

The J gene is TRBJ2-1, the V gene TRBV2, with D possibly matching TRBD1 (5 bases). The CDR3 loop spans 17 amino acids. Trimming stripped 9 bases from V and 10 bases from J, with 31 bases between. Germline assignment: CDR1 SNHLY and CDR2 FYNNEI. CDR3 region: CARAQSERPTMTVEQFF. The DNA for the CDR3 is TGTGCCAGAGCCCAATCAGAGCGACCTACAATGACAGTCGAGCAGTTCTTC.

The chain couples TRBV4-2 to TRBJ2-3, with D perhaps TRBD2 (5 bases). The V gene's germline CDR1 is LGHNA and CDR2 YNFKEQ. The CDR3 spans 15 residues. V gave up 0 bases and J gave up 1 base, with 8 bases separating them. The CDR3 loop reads CASSQDYGGTDTQYF. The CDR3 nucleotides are TGTGCCAGCAGCCAAGATTACGGGGGCACAGATACGCAGTATTTT.

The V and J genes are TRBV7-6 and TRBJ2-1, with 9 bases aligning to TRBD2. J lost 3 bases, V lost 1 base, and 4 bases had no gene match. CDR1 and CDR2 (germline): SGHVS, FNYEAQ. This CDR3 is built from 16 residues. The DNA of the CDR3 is TGTGCCAGCAGCTTAGTGGGCGGGGGGGGCTACAATGAGCAGTTCTTC. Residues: CASSLVGGGGYNEQFF.

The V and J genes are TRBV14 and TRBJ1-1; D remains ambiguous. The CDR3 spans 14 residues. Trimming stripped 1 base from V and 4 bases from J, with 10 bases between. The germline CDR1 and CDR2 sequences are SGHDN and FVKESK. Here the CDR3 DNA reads TGTGCCAGCAGCCAAGCCGGATTCAGCACTGAAGCTTTCTTT. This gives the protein CASSQAGFSTEAFF.